The rows below give T cell receptor beta chains drawn from one sample of a study of blood T cell repertoires in COVID-19. TCRdb's table, derived via immunoSEQ multiplex PCR, lists solely in-frame clones and lacks some. The table has approximately 200,000 clones, about 86% seen once. The sample consisted of PBMCs or T cells enriched from blood (not recorded which). These receptors originate from a woman aged 40 to 50 with acute COVID-19. Each CDR3 is given with its conserved first and last residue. D genes are given only for firm matches. Rows give clone size only sometimes, using once, few, many, or a class for an expanded clone.

v_call,d_call,j_call,cdr3_length,clone_size,cdr3_aa,cdr3_nt
TRBV10-2,-,TRBJ1-6,14,-,CASSEIGENPPLHF,TGCGCCAGCAGTGAGATAGGGGAAAACCCACCCCTCCACTTT
TRBV30,-,TRBJ1-3,16,-,CAWSLGHQISGNTIYF,TGTGCCTGGAGTCTGGGACACCAAATCTCTGGAAACACCATATATTTT
TRBV3-1/TRBV3-2,TRBD1,TRBJ1-1,15,-,CASSQVYRGLSEAFF,TGTGCCAGCAGCCAAGTCTACAGGGGGCTAAGTGAAGCTTTCTTT
TRBV6-5,-,TRBJ2-1,15,-,CASSPDWSGYNEQFF,TGTGCCAGCAGCCCCGACTGGTCGGGGTACAATGAGCAGTTCTTC
TRBV6-4,TRBD2,TRBJ2-1,15,few,CASSDSSSGGHEQFF,TGTGCCAGCAGTGACTCGTCTAGCGGGGGCCATGAGCAGTTCTTC
TRBV14,-,TRBJ2-1,16,few,CASSKNRGLRFNEQFF,TGTGCCAGCAGTAAAAACCGGGGACTGAGATTCAATGAGCAGTTCTTC
TRBV3-1/TRBV3-2,TRBD2,TRBJ2-5,17,few,CASSRGPRTSGQETQYF,TGTGCCAGCAGCCGCGGGCCCCGGACTAGCGGCCAGGAGACCCAGTACTTC
TRBV28,TRBD1,TRBJ1-2,12,-,CASKLPGGGYTF,TGTGCCAGCAAACTACCAGGGGGGGGCTACACCTTC
TRBV29-1,-,TRBJ1-2,15,-,CSVEDWEGTFYGYTF,TGCAGCGTTGAAGATTGGGAGGGCACCTTCTATGGCTACACCTTC
TRBV5-5,TRBD1,TRBJ1-4,14,few,CASSSRDRDGKLFF,TGTGCCAGCAGCTCCCGGGACAGGGACGGAAAACTGTTTTTT
TRBV7-6,-,TRBJ2-1,16,-,CASSLRGGGSYNEQFF,TGTGCCAGCAGCCTGAGAGGGGGGGGCTCCTACAATGAGCAGTTCTTC
TRBV3-1/TRBV3-2,-,TRBJ2-7,16,-,CASSRPGTRSSYEQYF,TGTGCCAGCAGCCGTCCCGGGACTCGCAGCTCCTACGAGCAGTACTTC
TRBV3-1/TRBV3-2,-,TRBJ2-7,15,-,CASSQAASYSYEQYF,TGTGCCAGCAGCCAAGCGGCTAGCTACTCCTACGAGCAGTACTTC
TRBV5-5,-,TRBJ2-3,15,-,CASSLVKAPTDTQYF,TGTGCCAGCAGCTTGGTGAAAGCGCCGACAGATACGCAGTATTTT
TRBV27,-,TRBJ2-3,15,-,CASSFSAGVADTQYF,TGTGCCAGCAGTTTTTCTGCCGGAGTCGCAGATACGCAGTATTTT
TRBV18,-,TRBJ1-3,16,once,CASSRDRRPRGNTIYF,TGTGCCAGCTCACGCGACAGGCGGCCGAGAGGAAACACCATATATTTT
TRBV2,TRBD1,TRBJ2-5,15,-,CASSATGATQETQYF,TGTGCCAGCAGTGCGACAGGGGCCACCCAAGAGACCCAGTACTTC
TRBV10-3,TRBD1,TRBJ1-2,11,-,CAIGQGDGYTF,TGTGCCATCGGACAGGGGGATGGCTACACCTTC
TRBV5-1,-,TRBJ1-1,14,-,CASSGYGVNTEAFF,TGCGCCAGCAGTGGTTACGGGGTGAACACTGAAGCTTTCTTT
TRBV27,-,TRBJ1-1,15,few,CASRSYSSWNTEAFF,TGTGCCAGCAGATCCTACTCCTCCTGGAACACTGAAGCTTTCTTT
TRBV15,TRBD2,TRBJ2-5,16,-,CATSMGREGGQETQYF,TGTGCCACCAGCATGGGGAGGGAGGGAGGTCAAGAGACCCAGTACTTC